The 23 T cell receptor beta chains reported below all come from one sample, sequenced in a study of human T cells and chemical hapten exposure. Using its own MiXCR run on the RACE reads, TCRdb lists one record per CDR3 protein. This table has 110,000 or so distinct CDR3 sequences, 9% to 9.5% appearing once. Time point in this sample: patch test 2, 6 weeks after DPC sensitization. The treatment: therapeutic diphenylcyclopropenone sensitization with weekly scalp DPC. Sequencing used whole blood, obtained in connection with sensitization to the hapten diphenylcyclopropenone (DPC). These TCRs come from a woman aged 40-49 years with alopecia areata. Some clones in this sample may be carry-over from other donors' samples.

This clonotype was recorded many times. CDR3 DNA sequence: TGCGCCAGCAGCTTTGAAGCCGGGACTAATGAGCAGTTCTTC. It codes for CASSFEAGTNEQFF. The genes are TRBV5-1 and TRBJ2-1; weak D call: TRBD2 (6 bases). Trimming removed 2 bases at V and 7 bases at J, with 13 bases between. The germline V gene encodes CDR1 SGHRS and CDR2 YFSETQ. This CDR3 has 14 amino acids.

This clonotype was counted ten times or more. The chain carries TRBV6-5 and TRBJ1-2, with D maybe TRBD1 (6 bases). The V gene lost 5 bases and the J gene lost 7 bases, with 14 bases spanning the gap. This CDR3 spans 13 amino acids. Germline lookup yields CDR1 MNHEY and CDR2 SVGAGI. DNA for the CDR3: TGTGCCAGCAGTGATTCGGGGGCCCGTGGCTACACCTTC. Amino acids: CASSDSGARGYTF.

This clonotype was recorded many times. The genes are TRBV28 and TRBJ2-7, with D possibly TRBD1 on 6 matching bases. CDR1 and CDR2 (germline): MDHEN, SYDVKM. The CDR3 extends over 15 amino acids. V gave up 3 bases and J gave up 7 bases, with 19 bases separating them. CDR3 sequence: CASSFYKTGSGEQYF. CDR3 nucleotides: TGTGCCAGCAGTTTCTATAAGACAGGATCGGGGGAGCAGTACTTC.

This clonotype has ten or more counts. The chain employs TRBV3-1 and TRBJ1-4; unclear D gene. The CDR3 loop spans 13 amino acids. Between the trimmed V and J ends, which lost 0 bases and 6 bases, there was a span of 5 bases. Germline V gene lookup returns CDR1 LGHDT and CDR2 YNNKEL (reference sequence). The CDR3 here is CASSQEGYEKLFF. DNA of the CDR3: TGTGCCAGCAGCCAAGAAGGTTATGAAAAACTGTTTTTT.

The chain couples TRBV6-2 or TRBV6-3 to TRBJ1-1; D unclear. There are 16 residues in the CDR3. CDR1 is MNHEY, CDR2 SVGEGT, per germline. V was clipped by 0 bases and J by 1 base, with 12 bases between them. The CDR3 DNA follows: TGTGCCAGCAGTTACTCGAGATTGGCGGGGAACACTGAAGCTTTCTTT. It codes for CASSYSRLAGNTEAFF.

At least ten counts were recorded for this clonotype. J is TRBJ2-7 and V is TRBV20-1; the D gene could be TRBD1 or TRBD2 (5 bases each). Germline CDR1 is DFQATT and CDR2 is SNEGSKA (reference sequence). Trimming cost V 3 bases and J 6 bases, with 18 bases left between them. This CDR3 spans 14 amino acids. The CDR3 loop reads CSASRGTAGSEQYF. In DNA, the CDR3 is TGCAGTGCTAGCCGAGGGACCGCCGGTAGCGAGCAGTACTTC.

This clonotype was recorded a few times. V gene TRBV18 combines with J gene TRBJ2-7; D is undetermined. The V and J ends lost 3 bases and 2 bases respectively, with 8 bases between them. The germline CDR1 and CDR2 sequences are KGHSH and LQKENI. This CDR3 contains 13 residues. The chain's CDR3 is CASSPDGAYEQYF. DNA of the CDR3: TGTGCCAGCTCACCGGACGGTGCCTACGAGCAGTACTTC. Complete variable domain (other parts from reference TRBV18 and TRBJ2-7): NAGVMQNPRHLVRRRGQEARLRCSPMKGHSHVYWYRQLPEEGLKFMVYLQKENIIDESGMPKERFSAEFPKEGPSILRIQQVVRGDSAAYFCASSPDGAYEQYFGPGTRLTVT.

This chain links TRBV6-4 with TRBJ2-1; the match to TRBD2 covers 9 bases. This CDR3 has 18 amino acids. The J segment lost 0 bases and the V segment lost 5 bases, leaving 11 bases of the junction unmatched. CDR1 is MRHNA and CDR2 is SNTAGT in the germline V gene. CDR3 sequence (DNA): TGTGCCAGCAGTCCCCGACCTAGCGGGGCCAGCTCCTACAATGAGCAGTTCTTC. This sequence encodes CASSPRPSGASSYNEQFF.

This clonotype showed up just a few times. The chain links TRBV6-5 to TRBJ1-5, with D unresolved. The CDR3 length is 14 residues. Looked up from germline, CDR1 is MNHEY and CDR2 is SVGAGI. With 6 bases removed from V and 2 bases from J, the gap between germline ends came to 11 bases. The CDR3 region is CASRDPGGNQPQHF. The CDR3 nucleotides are TGTGCCAGCAGGGACCCCGGGGGCAATCAGCCCCAGCATTTT.

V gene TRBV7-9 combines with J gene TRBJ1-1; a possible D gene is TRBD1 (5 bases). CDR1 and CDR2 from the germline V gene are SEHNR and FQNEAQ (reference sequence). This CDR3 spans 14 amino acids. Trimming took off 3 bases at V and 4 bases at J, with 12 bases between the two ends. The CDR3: CASSLGVSGTEAFF. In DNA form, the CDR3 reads TGTGCCAGCAGCTTGGGGGTATCGGGCACTGAAGCTTTCTTT.

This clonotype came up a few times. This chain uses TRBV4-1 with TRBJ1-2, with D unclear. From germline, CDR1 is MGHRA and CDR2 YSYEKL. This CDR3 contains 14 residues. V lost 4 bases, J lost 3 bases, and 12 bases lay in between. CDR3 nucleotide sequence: TGCGCCAGCAGCCCTGCGACATGGGACTATGGCTACACCTTC. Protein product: CASSPATWDYGYTF.

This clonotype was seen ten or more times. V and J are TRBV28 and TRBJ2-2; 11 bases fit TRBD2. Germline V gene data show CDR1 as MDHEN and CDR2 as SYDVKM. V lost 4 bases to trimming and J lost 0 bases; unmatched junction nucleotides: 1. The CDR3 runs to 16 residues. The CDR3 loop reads CASSWGLAANTGELFF. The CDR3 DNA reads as TGTGCCAGCAGTTGGGGACTAGCGGCGAACACCGGGGAGCTGTTTTTT.

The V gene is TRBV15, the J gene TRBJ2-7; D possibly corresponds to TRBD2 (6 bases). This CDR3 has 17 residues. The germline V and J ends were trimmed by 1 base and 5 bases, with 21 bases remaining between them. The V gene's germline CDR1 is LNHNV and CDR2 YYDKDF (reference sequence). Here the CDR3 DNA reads TGTGCCACCAGCAGAGGTGCTGGTGAGCGGGCAAAGAACGAGCAGTACTTC. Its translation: CATSRGAGERAKNEQYF.

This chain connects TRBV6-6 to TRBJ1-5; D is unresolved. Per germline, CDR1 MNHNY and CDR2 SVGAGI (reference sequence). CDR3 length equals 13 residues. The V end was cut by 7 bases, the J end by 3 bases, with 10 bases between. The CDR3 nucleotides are TGTGCCAGCACGGCTGTCCCCAATCAGCCCCAGCATTTT. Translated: CASTAVPNQPQHF.

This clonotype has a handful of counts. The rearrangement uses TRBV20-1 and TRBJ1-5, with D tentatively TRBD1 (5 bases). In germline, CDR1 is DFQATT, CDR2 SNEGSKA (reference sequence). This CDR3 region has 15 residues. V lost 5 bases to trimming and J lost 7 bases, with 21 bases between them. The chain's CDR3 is CSAGQVTLEGQPQHF. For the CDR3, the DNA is TGCAGTGCTGGGCAGGTAACCCTAGAGGGGCAGCCCCAGCATTTT.

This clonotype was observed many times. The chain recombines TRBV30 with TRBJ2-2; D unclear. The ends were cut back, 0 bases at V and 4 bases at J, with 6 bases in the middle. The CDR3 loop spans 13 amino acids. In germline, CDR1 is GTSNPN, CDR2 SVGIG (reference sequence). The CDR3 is CAWSVRSTGELFF. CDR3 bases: TGTGCCTGGAGTGTACGGAGCACCGGGGAGCTGTTTTTT.

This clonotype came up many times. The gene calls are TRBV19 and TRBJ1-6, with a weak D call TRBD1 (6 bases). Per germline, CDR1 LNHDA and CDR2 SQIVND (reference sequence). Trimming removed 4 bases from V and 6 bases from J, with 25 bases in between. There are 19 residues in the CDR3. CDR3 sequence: CASSTSAPGQGNLNSPLHF. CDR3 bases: TGTGCCAGTAGTACGTCAGCCCCGGGACAAGGAAATCTTAATTCACCCCTCCACTTT.

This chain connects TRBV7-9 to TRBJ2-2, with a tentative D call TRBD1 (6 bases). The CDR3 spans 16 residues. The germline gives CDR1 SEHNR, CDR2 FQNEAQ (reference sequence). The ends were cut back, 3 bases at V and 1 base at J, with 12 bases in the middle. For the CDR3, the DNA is TGTGCCAGCAGCTTTGAGGCAGGGGAGAACACCGGGGAGCTGTTTTTT. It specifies CASSFEAGENTGELFF.

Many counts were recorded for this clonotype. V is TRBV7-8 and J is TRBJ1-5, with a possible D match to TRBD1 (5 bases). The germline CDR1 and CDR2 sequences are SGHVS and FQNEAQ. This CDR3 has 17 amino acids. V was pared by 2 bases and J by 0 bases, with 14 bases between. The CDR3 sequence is CASSLLQGSYSNQPQHF. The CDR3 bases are TGTGCCAGCAGCTTACTTCAGGGATCATATAGCAATCAGCCCCAGCATTTT.

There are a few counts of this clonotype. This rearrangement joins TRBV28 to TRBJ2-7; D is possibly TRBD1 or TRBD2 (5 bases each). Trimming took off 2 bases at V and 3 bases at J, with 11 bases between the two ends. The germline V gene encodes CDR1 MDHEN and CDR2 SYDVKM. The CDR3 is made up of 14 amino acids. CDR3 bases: TGTGCCAGCAGTTTACCGGGACCCCTCTACGAGCAGTACTTC. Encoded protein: CASSLPGPLYEQYF.

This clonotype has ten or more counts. The CDR3 DNA reads TGTGCCAGCAGCGCCATCGGTTCCGGAGCCAAAAACATTCAGTACTTC. Amino acid sequence: CASSAIGSGAKNIQYF. This chain joins TRBV2 and TRBJ2-4; D remains unclear. This CDR3 is 16 amino acids long. In germline, CDR1 is SNHLY, CDR2 FYNNEI. Trimming took off 6 bases at V and 0 bases at J, with 15 bases between the two ends.

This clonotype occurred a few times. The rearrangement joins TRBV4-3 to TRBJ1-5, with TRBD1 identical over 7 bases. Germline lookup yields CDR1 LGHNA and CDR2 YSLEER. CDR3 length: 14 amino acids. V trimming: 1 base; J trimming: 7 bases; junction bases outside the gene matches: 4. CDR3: CASSQAMTGQPQHF. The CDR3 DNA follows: TGCGCCAGCAGCCAAGCGATGACAGGGCAGCCCCAGCATTTT.

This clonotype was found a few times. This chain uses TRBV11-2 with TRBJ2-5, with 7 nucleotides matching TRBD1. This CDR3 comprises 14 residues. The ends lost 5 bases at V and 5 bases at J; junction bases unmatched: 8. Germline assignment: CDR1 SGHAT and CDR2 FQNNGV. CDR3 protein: CASSTPRGMETQYF. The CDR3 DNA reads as TGTGCCAGCAGCACCCCCAGGGGGATGGAGACCCAGTACTTC. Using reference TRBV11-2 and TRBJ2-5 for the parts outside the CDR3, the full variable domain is EAGVAQSPRYKIIEKRQSVAFWCNPISGHATLYWYQQILGQGPKLLIQFQNNGVVDDSQLPKDRFSAERLKGVDSTLKIQPAKLEDSAVYLCASSTPRGMETQYFGPGTRLLVL.